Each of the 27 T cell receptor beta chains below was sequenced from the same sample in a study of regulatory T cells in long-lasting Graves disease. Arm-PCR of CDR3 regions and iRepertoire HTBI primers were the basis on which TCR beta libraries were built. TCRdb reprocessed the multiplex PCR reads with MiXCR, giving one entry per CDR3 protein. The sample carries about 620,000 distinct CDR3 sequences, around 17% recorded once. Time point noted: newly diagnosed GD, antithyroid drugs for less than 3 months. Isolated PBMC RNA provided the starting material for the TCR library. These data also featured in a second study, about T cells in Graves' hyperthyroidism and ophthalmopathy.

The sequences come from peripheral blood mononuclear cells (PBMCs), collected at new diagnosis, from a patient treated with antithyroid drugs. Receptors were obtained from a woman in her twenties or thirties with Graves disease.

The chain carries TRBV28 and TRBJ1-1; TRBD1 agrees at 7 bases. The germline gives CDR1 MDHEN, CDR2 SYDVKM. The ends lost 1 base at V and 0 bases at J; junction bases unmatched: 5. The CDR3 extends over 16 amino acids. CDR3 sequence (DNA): TGTGCCAGCAGTTTATTCGGACAGGCTGTGAACACTGAAGCTTTCTTT. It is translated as CASSLFGQAVNTEAFF.

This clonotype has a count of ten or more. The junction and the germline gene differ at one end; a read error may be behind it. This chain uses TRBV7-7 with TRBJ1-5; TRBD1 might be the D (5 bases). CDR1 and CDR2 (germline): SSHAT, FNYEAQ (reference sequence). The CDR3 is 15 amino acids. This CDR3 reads CASSSQGDSNQPQHF. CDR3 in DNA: TGTGCTAGCAGCTCCCAGGGAGATAGCAATCAGCCCCAGCATTTT.

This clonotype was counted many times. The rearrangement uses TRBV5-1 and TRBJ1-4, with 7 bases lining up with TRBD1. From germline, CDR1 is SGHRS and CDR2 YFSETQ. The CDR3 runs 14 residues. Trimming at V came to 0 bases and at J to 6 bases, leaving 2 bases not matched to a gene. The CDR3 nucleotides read TGCGCCAGCAGCTTGGTAGGGGGCGATGAAAAACTGTTTTTT. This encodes CASSLVGGDEKLFF.

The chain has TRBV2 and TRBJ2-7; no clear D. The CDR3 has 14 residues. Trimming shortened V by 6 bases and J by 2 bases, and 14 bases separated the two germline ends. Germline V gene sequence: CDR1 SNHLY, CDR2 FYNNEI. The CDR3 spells CASSPHMGAYEQYF. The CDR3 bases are TGTGCCAGCAGCCCGCACATGGGCGCCTACGAGCAGTACTTC.

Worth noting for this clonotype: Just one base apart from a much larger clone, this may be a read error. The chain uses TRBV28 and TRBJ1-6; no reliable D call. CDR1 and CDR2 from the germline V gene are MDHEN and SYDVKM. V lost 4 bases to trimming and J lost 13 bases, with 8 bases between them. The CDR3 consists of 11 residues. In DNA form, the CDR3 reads TGTGCCAGCAGTTACCGTCACCCCCTCCACTTT. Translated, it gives CASSYRHPLHF. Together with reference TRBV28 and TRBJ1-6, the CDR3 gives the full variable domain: DVKVTQSSRYLVKRTGEKVFLECVQDMDHENMFWYRQDPGLGLRLIYFSYDVKMKEKGDIPEGYSVSREKKERFSLILESASTNQTSMYLCASSYRHPLHFGNGTRLTVT.

The CDR3 bases are TGTGCCAGCTCACCTAGCACGGCCAGCAATGAAAAACTGTTTTTT. Translated, it gives CASSPSTASNEKLFF. V and J are TRBV18 and TRBJ1-4; the D is unclear. CDR1 is KGHSH and CDR2 is LQKENI in the germline V gene. V lost 3 bases, J lost 5 bases, and 13 bases lay in between. This CDR3 contains 15 residues.

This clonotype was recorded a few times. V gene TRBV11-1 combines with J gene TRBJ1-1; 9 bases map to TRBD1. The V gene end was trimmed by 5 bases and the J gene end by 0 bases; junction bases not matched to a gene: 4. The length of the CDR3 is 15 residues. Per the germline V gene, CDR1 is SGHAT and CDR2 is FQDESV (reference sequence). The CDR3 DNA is TGTGCCAGCAGCACCGGGACAGGGCTGAACACTGAAGCTTTCTTT. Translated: CASSTGTGLNTEAFF.

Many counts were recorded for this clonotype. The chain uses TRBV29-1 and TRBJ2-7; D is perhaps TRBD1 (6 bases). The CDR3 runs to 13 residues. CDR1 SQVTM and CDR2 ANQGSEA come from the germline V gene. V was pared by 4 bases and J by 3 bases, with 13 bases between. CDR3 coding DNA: TGCAGCGTTGCCGACAGGTCTCGCTACGAGCAGTACTTC. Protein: CSVADRSRYEQYF.

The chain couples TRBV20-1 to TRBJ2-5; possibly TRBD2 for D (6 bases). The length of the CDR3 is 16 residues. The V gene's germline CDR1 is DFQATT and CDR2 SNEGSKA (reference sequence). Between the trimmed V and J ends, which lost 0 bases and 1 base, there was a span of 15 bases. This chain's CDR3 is CSARDIAWGVQETQYF. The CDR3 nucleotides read TGCAGTGCTAGAGATATAGCTTGGGGGGTCCAAGAGACCCAGTACTTC.

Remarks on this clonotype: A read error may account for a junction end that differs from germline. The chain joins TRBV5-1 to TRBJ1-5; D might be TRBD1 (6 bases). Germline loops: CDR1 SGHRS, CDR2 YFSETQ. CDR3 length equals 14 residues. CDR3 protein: CASSLETGNQPQHF. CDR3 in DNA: TGTGCCAGCAGCTTGGAGACAGGTAATCAGCCCCAGCATTTT.

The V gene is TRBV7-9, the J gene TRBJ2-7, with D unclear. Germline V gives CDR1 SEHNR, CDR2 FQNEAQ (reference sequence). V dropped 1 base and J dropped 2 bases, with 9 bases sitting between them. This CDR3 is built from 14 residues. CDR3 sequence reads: CASSLEVSTYEQYF. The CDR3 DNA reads TGTGCCAGCAGCTTAGAAGTCAGTACCTACGAGCAGTACTTC.

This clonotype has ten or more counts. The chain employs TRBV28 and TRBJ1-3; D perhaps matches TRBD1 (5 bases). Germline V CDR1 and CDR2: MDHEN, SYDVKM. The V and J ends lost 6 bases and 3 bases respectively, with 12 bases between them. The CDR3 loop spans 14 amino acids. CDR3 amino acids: CASRSQGIGNTIYF. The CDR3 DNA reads TGTGCCAGCAGAAGTCAGGGAATTGGAAACACCATATATTTT.

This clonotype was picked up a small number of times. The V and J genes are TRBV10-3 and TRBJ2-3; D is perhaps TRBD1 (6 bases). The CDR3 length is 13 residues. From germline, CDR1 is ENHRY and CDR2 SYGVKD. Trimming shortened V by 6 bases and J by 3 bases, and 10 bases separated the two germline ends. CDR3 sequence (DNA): TGTGCCATCAGGGACAGTTGGACAGATACGCAGTATTTT. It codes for CAIRDSWTDTQYF.

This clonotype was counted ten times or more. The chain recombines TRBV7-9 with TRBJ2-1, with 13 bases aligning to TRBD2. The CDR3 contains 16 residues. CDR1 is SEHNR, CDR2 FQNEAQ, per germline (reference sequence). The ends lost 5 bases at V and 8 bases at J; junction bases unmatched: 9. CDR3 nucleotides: TGTGCCAGCAGCCGAGGACTAGCGGGAGTTAATGATGAGCAGTTCTTC. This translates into CASSRGLAGVNDEQFF. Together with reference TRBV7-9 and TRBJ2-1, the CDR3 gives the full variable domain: DTGVSQNPRHKITKRGQNVTFRCDPISEHNRLYWYRQTLGQGPEFLTYFQNEAQLEKSRLLSDRFSAERPKGSFSTLEIQRTEQGDSAMYLCASSRGLAGVNDEQFFGPGTRLTVL.

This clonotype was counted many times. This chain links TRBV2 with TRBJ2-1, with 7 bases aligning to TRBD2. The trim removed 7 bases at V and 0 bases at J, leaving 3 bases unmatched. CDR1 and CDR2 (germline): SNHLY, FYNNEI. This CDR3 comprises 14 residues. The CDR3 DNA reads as TGTGCCAGCACCGGCGGGAGCTCCTACAATGAGCAGTTCTTC. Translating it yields CASTGGSSYNEQFF.

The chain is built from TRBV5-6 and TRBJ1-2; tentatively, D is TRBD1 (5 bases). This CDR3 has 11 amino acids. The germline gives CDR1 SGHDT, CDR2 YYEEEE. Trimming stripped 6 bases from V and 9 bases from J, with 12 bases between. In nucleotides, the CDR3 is TGTGCCAGCATCCGGGGGGATCGCTACACCTTC. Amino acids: CASIRGDRYTF.

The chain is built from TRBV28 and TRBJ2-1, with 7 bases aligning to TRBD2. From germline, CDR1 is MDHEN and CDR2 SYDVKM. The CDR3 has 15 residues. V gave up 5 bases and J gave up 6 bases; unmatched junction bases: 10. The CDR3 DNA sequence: TGTGCCAGCAGTACGGCGGGAGCTGGAACCAATGAGCAGTTCTTC. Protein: CASSTAGAGTNEQFF.

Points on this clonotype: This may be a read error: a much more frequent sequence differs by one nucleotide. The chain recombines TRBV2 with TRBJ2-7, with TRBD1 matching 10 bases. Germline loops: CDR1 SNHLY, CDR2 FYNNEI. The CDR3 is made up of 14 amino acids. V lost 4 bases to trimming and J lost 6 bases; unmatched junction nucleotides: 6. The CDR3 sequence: CASSATGGGCEQYF. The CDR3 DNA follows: TGTGCCAGCAGTGCGACAGGGGGCGGCTGCGAGCAGTACTTC.

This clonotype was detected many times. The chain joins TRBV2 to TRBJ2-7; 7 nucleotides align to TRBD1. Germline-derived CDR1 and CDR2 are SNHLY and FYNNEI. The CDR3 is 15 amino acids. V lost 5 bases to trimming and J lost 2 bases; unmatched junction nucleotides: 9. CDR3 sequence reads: CASSLTTGWAYEQYF. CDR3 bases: TGTGCCAGCAGTCTCACGACAGGGTGGGCCTACGAGCAGTACTTC.

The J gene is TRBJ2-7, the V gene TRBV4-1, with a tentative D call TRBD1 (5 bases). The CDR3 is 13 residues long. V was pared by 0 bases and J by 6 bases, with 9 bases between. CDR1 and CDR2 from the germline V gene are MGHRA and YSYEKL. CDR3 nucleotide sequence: TGCGCCAGCAGCCAAGACCGGCAGGGCGAGCAGTACTTC. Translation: CASSQDRQGEQYF.

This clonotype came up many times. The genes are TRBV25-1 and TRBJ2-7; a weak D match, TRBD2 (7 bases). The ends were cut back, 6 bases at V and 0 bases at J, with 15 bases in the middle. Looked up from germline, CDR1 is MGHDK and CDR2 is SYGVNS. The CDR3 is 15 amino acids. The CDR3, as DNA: TGTGCCAGCAGCGGAGGGGGGGCCGTCTCCTACGAGCAGTACTTC. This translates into CASSGGGAVSYEQYF.

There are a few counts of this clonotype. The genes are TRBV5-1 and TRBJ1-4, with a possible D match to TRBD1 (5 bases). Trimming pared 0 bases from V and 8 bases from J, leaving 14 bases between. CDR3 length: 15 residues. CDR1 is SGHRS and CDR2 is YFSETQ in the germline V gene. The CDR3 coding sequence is TGCGCCAGCAGCTTGGCGGGGGAGGTCCGCGAAAAACTGTTTTTT. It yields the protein CASSLAGEVREKLFF.

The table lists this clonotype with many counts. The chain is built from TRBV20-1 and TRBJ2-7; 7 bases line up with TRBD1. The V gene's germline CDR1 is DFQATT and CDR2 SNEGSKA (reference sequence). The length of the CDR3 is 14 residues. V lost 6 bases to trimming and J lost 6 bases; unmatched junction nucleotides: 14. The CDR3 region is CSAPPGTEASEQYF. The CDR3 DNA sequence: TGCAGTGCGCCGCCCGGGACAGAGGCCTCCGAGCAGTACTTC.

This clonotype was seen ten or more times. The CDR3 DNA is TGTGCCAGCAGTTCCCCAAACAGAGAGAATGAGCAGTTCTTC. As protein: CASSSPNRENEQFF. V and J are TRBV28 and TRBJ2-1; D not resolved. CDR1 MDHEN and CDR2 SYDVKM come from the germline V gene. V was cut by 4 bases and J by 7 bases, with 14 bases left in between. This CDR3 is 14 amino acids long.

CDR3 bases: TGCAGTGCGAAAAGGGGAGAACTGGGGGACTCTGGAAACACCATATATTTT. It codes for CSAKRGELGDSGNTIYF. The gene calls are TRBV20-1 and TRBJ1-3; a weak D match, TRBD1 (5 bases). The CDR3 is 17 residues long. The ends were cut back, 6 bases at V and 0 bases at J, with 21 bases in the middle. Germline CDR1 and CDR2: DFQATT and SNEGSKA (reference sequence).

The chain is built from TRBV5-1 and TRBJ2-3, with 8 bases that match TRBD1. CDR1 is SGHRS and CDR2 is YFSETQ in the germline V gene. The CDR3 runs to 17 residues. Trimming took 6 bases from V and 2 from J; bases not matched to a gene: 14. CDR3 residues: CASNENSRGRITDTQYF. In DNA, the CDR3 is TGCGCCAGCAACGAAAATTCCAGGGGGCGAATCACAGATACGCAGTATTTT. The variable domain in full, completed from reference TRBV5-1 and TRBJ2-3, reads KAGVTQTPRYLIKTRGQQVTLSCSPISGHRSVSWYQQTPGQGLQFLFEYFSETQRNKGNFPGRFSGRQFSNSRSEMNVSTLELGDSALYLCASNENSRGRITDTQYFGPGTRLTVL.

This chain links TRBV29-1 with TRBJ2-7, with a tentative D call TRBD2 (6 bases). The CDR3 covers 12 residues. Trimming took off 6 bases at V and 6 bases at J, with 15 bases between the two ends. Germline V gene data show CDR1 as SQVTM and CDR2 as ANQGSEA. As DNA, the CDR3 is TGCAGCGTGGCAGGAGGGGTAGGCGAGCAGTACTTC. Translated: CSVAGGVGEQYF.